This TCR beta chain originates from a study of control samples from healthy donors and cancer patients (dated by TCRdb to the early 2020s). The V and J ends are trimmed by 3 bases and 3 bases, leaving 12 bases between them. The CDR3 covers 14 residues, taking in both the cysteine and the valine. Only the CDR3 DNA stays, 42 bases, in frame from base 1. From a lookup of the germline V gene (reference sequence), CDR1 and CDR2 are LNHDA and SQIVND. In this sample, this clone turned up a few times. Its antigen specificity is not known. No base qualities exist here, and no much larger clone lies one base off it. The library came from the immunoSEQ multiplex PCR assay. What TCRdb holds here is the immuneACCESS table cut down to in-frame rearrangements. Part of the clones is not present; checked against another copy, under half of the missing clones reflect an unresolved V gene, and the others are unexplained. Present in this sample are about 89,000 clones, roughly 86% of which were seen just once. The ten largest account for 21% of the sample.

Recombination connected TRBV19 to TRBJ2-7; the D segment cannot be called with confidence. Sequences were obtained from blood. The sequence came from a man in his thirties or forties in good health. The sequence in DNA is TGTGCCAGTAGTATTTCCCTTCGGAGCTACGAGCAGTACGTC. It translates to CASSISLRSYEQYV.